One and the same sample provided the 19 T cell receptor beta chains below, sequenced in a study of T cell repertoires in aging, cancer and after chemotherapy. TRB rearrangements spanning V, D and J were amplified using mixed TRB-A/B primers. TCRdb ran MiXCR on the multiplex PCR reads and lists one entry per CDR3 protein. The sample holds about 1,500 distinct CDR3 sequences, under 40% seen once. TCR beta rearrangements were amplified from peripheral blood genomic DNA. The sample comprised blood. These receptors were obtained from a human donor with a solid tumor. The donor label of this sample is uncertain.

The chain is built from TRBV5-6 and TRBJ1-3; D gene unclear. Germline CDR1 is SGHDT and CDR2 is YYEEEE. The CDR3 extends over 19 amino acids. V lost 0 bases and J 4 bases, leaving 23 bases between the germline ends. The CDR3 DNA reads as TGTGCCAGCAGCTTGGCCGCTTCTCACAAGCGCGGAGGAGGAAACACCATATATTTT. Amino acids: CASSLAASHKRGGGNTIYF. Variable domain in full (rest from reference TRBV5-6 and TRBJ1-3): DAGVTQSPTHLIKTRGQQVTLRCSPKSGHDTVSWYQQALGQGPQFIFQYYEEEERQRGNFPDRFSGHQFPNYSSELNVNALLLGDSALYLCASSLAASHKRGGGNTIYFGEGSWLTVV.

The chain couples TRBV20-1 to TRBJ2-5; 9 positions match TRBD1. This CDR3 region has 14 residues. The V gene's germline CDR1 is DFQATT and CDR2 SNEGSKA (reference sequence). After removal of 6 bases from V and 4 bases from J, the junction contained 9 bases not matched to a gene. The CDR3 loop reads CSAGDRADRETQYF. DNA for the CDR3: TGCAGTGCCGGGGACAGGGCGGATCGAGAGACCCAGTACTTC.

The chain links TRBV11-1 to TRBJ1-5, with TRBD1 identical over 8 bases. V lost 2 bases, J lost 5 bases, and 5 bases stayed unmatched. This CDR3 comprises 15 residues. Germline V gene data show CDR1 as SGHAT and CDR2 as FQDESV (reference sequence). DNA for the CDR3: TGTGCCAGCAGCTTATCAGGGGGCCGCGATCAGCCCCAGCATTTT. Its protein is CASSLSGGRDQPQHF.

This clonotype was detected only a few times. In nucleotides, the CDR3 is TGTGCCAGCAGCTCTCGACTAGCGGGGAGGAATGAGCAGTTCTTC. The encoded protein is CASSSRLAGRNEQFF. The V call is TRBV7-2, the J call TRBJ2-1; 11 bases agree with TRBD2. Per the germline V gene, CDR1 is SGHTA and CDR2 is FQGNSA. After removal of 4 bases from V and 7 bases from J, the junction contained 6 bases not matched to a gene. This CDR3 region has 15 residues.

J is TRBJ2-7 and V is TRBV30, with 8 bases that match TRBD1. V dropped 0 bases and J dropped 2; count of bases not matched to a gene: 3. The CDR3 covers 14 residues. Germline assignment: CDR1 GTSNPN and CDR2 SVGIG (reference sequence). The CDR3 region is CAWSVGTGPYEQYF. The CDR3 DNA sequence: TGTGCCTGGAGTGTAGGGACAGGCCCCTACGAGCAGTACTTC.

This clonotype was detected only a few times. This rearrangement joins TRBV13 to TRBJ1-1; no clear D gene. Germline values: CDR1 PRHDT, CDR2 FYEKMQ (reference sequence). V dropped 4 bases and J dropped 8 bases, with 14 bases sitting between them. This CDR3 is 13 amino acids long. The CDR3 reads CASSSDSVAEAFF. The CDR3 DNA follows: TGTGCCAGCAGCTCCGACTCGGTGGCAGAAGCTTTCTTT.

This rearrangement joins TRBV20-1 to TRBJ2-7, with D unclear. Trimming left V 0 bases short and J 0 bases short, with 18 bases between. The CDR3 is 17 residues long. The germline CDR1 and CDR2 sequences are DFQATT and SNEGSKA (reference sequence). The CDR3 DNA reads as TGCAGTGCTAGAGACTCGTCAGCGCGCCGACGCTCCTACGAGCAGTACTTC. Translating gives CSARDSSARRRSYEQYF.

This clonotype is large by share. The rearrangement joins TRBV7-2 to TRBJ2-3; 8 bases map to TRBD1. Germline CDR1 is SGHTA and CDR2 is FQGNSA. Unmatched junction bases numbered 2, after V lost 3 bases and J lost 3 bases. The CDR3 has 14 amino acids. CDR3 region: CASSLNRGTDTQYF. In nucleotides, the CDR3 is TGTGCCAGCAGCTTGAACAGGGGGACAGATACGCAGTATTTT.

This clonotype has only a few counts. This rearrangement joins TRBV5-4 to TRBJ2-1; D is unresolved. Germline V gives CDR1 SGHNT, CDR2 YYREEE (reference sequence). V was trimmed by 0 bases and J by 5 bases, leaving 0 bases between them. The CDR3 runs 11 residues. The CDR3 nucleotides read TGTGCCAGCAGCTTGGACAATGAGCAGTTCTTC. It translates to CASSLDNEQFF.

V and J are TRBV5-1 and TRBJ2-7; D gene ambiguous. The germline V gene has CDR1 SGHRS and CDR2 YFSETQ. Trimming left V 2 bases short and J 5 bases short, with 5 bases between. The CDR3 totals 11 residues. In DNA form, the CDR3 reads TGCGCCAGCAGCTTATACAACGAGCAGTACTTC. As protein: CASSLYNEQYF. Full variable domain (rest looked up from reference TRBV5-1 and TRBJ2-7): KAGVTQTPRYLIKTRGQQVTLSCSPISGHRSVSWYQQTPGQGLQFLFEYFSETQRNKGNFPGRFSGRQFSNSRSEMNVSTLELGDSALYLCASSLYNEQYFGPGTRLTVT.

In regard to this clonotype: Compared with germline, one end of the junction differs, possibly owing to a read error. For the CDR3, the DNA is TGTGCCAGCAGTCCCGGACAGGGGTTTGTGTCTGGAGCCAACGTCCTGACTTTC. It encodes CASSPGQGFVSGANVLTF. The chain uses TRBV27 and TRBJ2-6, with 9 bases lining up with TRBD1. The CDR3 consists of 18 residues. Per germline, CDR1 MNHEY and CDR2 SMNVEV (reference sequence).

This clonotype was seen more than once but under ten times. The CDR3 reads CASSPTGGAGGGTDTQYF. The DNA for the CDR3 is TGTGCCAGCAGCCCTACGGGAGGTGCGGGAGGGGGCACAGATACGCAGTATTTT. The V and J genes are TRBV7-6 and TRBJ2-3, with 9 positions matching TRBD2. With V trimmed by 5 bases and J by 1 base, 13 bases remained unmatched. In germline, CDR1 is SGHVS, CDR2 FNYEAQ. The CDR3 runs 18 residues.

The gene calls are TRBV4-3 and TRBJ2-7, with 14 bases identical to TRBD2. Trimming removed 0 bases from V and 2 bases from J; junction bases left unmatched: 9. CDR3 size: 19 residues. Germline CDR1 is LGHNA and CDR2 is YSLEER. Written as DNA, the CDR3 is TGCGCCAGCAGCCAAGATCCGACTAGCGGGAGGGACCCCCCCTACGAGCAGTACTTC. Protein sequence: CASSQDPTSGRDPPYEQYF.

This chain uses TRBV20-1 with TRBJ2-1, with D maybe TRBD2 (5 bases). Germline values: CDR1 DFQATT, CDR2 SNEGSKA (reference sequence). Trimming left V 5 bases short and J 10 bases short, with 21 bases between. This CDR3 contains 14 residues. CDR3 coding DNA: TGCAGTGCTCGGGCGCCCGGGGTCTCCTACGAGCAGTTCTTC. Residues: CSARAPGVSYEQFF.

V and J are TRBV19 and TRBJ2-2; TRBD2 aligns across 12 bases. The germline gives CDR1 LNHDA, CDR2 SQIVND (reference sequence). The CDR3 has 14 amino acids. Trimming took 9 bases from V and 5 from J; bases not matched to a gene: 4. CDR3 protein: CASRLAGATGELFF. CDR3 nucleotides: TGTGCCAGCCGACTAGCGGGGGCAACCGGGGAGCTGTTTTTT.

The chain has TRBV15 and TRBJ2-2; D gene ambiguous. CDR1 is LNHNV, CDR2 YYDKDF, per germline (reference sequence). V lost 7 bases to trimming and J lost 0 bases, with 12 bases between them. The CDR3 spans 15 residues. CDR3 in DNA: TGTGCCACCACAATGGGAACACCGAACACCGGGGAGCTGTTTTTT. This codes for CATTMGTPNTGELFF.

The V and J genes are TRBV7-9 and TRBJ2-1; the match to TRBD2 covers 9 bases. CDR1 is SEHNR and CDR2 is FQNEAQ in the germline V gene (reference sequence). The CDR3 has 15 amino acids. Trimming cost V 5 bases and J 7 bases; bases outside gene matches: 9. The CDR3 loop reads CASSINSGRANEQFF. The CDR3 DNA reads TGTGCCAGCAGCATAAATAGCGGGAGAGCGAATGAGCAGTTCTTC.

J is TRBJ1-3 and V is TRBV6-5; no clear D. The V end was cut by 3 bases, the J end by 8 bases, with 17 bases between. From germline, CDR1 is MNHEY and CDR2 SVGAGI. The CDR3 has 15 residues. In DNA form, the CDR3 reads TGTGCCAGCAGTTATAGGTCGTTGGCCTCGGACACCATATATTTT. Translation: CASSYRSLASDTIYF.

V is TRBV7-9 and J is TRBJ1-4, with 8 bases aligning to TRBD1. Germline V gives CDR1 SEHNR, CDR2 FQNEAQ (reference sequence). CDR3 size: 14 residues. V lost 5 bases to trimming and J lost 5 bases; unmatched junction nucleotides: 4. As DNA, the CDR3 is TGTGCCAGCAGCACGGACAGGGTGAATGAAAAACTGTTTTTT. As protein: CASSTDRVNEKLFF.